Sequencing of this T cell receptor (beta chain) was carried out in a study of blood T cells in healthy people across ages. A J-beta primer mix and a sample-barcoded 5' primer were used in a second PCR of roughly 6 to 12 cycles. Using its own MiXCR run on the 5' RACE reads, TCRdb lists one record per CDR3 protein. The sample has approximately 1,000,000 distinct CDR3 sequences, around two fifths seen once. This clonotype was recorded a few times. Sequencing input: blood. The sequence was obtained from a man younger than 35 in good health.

In DNA form, the CDR3 reads TGCAGTGCTAATGTACAGGGCGACAATCAGCCCCAGCATTTT. Residues: CSANVQGDNQPQHF. The chain links TRBV20-1 to TRBJ1-5; D possibly corresponds to TRBD1 (6 bases). Trimming pared 4 bases from V and 3 bases from J, leaving 13 bases between. Per germline, CDR1 DFQATT and CDR2 SNEGSKA (reference sequence). The CDR3 loop spans 14 amino acids.